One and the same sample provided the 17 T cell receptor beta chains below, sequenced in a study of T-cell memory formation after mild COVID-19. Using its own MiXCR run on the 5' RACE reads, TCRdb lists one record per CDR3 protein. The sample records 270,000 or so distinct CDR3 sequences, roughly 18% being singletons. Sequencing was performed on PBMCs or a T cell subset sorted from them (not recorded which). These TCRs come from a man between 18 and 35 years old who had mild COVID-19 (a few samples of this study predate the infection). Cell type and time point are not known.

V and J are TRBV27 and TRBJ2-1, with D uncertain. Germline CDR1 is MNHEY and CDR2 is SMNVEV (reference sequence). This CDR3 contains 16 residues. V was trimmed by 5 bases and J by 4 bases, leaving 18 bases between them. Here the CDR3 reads CASSTLTGLMYNEQFF. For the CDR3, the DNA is TGTGCCAGCAGTACCCTGACGGGCCTCATGTACAATGAGCAGTTCTTC.

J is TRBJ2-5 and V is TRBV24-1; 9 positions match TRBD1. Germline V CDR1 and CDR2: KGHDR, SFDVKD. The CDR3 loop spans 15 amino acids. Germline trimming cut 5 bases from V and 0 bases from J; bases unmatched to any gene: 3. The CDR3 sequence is CATSARTGDQETQYF. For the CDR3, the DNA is TGTGCCACCAGTGCTCGGACAGGGGACCAAGAGACCCAGTACTTC.

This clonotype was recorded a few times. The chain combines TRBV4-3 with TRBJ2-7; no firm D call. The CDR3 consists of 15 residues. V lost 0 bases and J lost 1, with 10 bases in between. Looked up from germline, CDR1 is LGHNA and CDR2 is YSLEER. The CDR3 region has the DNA TGCGCCAGCAGCCAAGAAACAGTCCCTTCCTACGAGCAGTACTTC. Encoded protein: CASSQETVPSYEQYF.

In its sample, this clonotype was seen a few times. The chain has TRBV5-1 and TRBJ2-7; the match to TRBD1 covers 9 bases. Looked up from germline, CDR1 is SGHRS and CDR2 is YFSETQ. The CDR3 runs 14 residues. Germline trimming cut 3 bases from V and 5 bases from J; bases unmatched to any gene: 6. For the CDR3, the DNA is TGCGCCAGCAGCTATCCCGGGACAGGGAACGAGCAGTACTTC. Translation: CASSYPGTGNEQYF.

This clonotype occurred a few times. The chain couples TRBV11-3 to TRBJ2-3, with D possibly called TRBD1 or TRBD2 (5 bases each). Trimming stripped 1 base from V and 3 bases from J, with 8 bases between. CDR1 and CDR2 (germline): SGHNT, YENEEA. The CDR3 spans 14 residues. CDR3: CASSLAEGTDTQYF. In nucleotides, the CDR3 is TGTGCCAGCAGCTTAGCTGAGGGGACAGATACGCAGTATTTT.

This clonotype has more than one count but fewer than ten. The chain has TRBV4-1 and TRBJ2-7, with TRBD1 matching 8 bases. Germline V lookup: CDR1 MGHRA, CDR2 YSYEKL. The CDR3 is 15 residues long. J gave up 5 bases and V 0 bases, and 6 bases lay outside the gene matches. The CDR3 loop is CASSQDLSGGNEQYF. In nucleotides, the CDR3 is TGCGCCAGCAGCCAAGATCTGTCAGGGGGCAACGAGCAGTACTTC.

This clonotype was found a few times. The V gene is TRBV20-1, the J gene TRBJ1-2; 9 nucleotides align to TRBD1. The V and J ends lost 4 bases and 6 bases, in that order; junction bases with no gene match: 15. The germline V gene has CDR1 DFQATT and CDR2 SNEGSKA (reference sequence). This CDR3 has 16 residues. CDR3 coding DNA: TGCAGTGCTACCCCCCCGGGACAGGGAGGGCGGGATGGCTACACCTTC. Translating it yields CSATPPGQGGRDGYTF.

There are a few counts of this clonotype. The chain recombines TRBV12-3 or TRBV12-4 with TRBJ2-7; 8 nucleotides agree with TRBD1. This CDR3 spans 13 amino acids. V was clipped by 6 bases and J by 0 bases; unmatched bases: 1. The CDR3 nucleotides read TGTGCCAGCAGGGACAGGGCCTCCTACGAGCAGTACTTC. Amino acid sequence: CASRDRASYEQYF.

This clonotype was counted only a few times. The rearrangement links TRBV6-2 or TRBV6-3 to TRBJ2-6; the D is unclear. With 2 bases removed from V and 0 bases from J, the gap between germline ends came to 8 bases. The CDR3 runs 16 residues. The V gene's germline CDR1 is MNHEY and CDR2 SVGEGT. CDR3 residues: CASSYAEPSGANVLTF. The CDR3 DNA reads TGTGCCAGCAGTTACGCGGAGCCCTCTGGGGCCAACGTCCTGACTTTC.

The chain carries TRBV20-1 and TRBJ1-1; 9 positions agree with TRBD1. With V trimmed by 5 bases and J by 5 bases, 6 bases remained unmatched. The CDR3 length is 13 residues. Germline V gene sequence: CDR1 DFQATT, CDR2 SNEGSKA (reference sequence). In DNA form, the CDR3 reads TGCAGTGCTGTACAGGGGGCGGGTACTGAAGCTTTCTTT. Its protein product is CSAVQGAGTEAFF.

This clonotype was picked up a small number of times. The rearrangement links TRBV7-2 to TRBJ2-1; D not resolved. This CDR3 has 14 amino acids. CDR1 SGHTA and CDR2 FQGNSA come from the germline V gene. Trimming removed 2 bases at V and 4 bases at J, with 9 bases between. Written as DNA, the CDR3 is TGTGCCAGCAGCTTACTTGGACCTTACAATGAGCAGTTCTTC. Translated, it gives CASSLLGPYNEQFF.

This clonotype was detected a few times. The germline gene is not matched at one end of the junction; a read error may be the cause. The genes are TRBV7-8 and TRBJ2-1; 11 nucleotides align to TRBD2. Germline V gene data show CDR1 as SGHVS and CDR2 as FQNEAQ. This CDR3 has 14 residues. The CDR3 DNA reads TGTGCCAGCAGCCTAGCGGGGGGCTTCTATGAGCAGTTCTTC. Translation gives CASSLAGGFYEQFF.

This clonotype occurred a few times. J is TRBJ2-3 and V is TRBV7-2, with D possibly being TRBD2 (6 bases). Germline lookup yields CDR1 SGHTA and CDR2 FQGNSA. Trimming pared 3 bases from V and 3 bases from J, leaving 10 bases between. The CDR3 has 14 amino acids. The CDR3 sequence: CASSLFRGTDTQYF. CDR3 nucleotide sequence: TGTGCCAGCAGCTTGTTTCGGGGGACAGATACGCAGTATTTT.

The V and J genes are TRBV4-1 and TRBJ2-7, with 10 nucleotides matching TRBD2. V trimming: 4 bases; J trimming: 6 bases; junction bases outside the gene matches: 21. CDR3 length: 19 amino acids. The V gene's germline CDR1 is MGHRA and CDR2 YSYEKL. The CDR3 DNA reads TGCGCCAGCAGCCCTATGGCCTTGAGAGCGGGGGGGCCTCCTATCGAGCAGTACGTC. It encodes CASSPMALRAGGPPIEQYV.

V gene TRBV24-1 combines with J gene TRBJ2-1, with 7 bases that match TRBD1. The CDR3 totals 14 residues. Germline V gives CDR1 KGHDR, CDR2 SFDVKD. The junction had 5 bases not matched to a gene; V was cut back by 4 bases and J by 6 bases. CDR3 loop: CATSDRQGSNEQFF. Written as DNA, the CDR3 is TGTGCCACCAGTGACCGACAGGGCTCCAATGAGCAGTTCTTC.

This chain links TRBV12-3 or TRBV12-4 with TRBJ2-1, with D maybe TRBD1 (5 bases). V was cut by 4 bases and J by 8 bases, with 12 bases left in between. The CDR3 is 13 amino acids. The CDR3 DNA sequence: TGTGCCAGCAGTTGGCAGGGAAGTCATGAGCAGTTCTTC. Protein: CASSWQGSHEQFF.

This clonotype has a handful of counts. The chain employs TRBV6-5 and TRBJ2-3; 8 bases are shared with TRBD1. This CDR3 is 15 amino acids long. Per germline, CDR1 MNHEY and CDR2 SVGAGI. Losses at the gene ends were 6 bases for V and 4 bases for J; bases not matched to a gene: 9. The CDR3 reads CASSPGQGGPDTQYF. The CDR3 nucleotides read TGTGCCAGCAGCCCAGGACAGGGCGGCCCAGATACGCAGTATTTT.